The 22 T cell receptor beta chains listed next were all sequenced from one sample in a study of cytotoxic CD8 clonotypes in ibrutinib-treated CLL. TCRdb keeps only in-frame clones here, not all; method: immunoSEQ multiplex PCR. The sample lists fewer than 150,000 clones; 84% were seen once. Source: PBMCs, taken after 24 months of ibrutinib treatment. Receptors were obtained from a human donor with chronic lymphocytic leukemia.

The J gene is TRBJ1-1, the V gene TRBV5-1, with a tentative D call TRBD1 (5 bases). Trimming removed 4 bases from V and 0 bases from J, with 10 bases in between. Germline V gives CDR1 SGHRS, CDR2 YFSETQ. The CDR3 has 14 residues. CDR3 sequence: CASSMGRMNTEAFF. For the CDR3, the DNA is TGCGCCAGCAGCATGGGACGGATGAACACTGAAGCTTTCTTT.

The gene calls are TRBV19 and TRBJ2-7, with D possibly TRBD2 on 7 matching bases. This CDR3 region has 14 residues. Germline CDR1 reads LNHDA; CDR2 reads SQIVND (reference sequence). V gave up 0 bases and J gave up 2 bases, with 8 bases separating them. The CDR3 sequence is CASSIDGGPYEQYF. Written as DNA, the CDR3 is TGTGCCAGTAGTATAGACGGGGGGCCCTACGAGCAGTACTTC. Supplemented by reference TRBV19 and TRBJ2-7, the full variable domain reads DGGITQSPKYLFRKEGQNVTLSCEQNLNHDAMYWYRQDPGQGLRLIYYSQIVNDFQKGDIAEGYSVSREKKESFPLTVTSAQKNPTAFYLCASSIDGGPYEQYFGPGTRLTVT.

Here the CDR3 DNA reads TGTGCCAGCAGCGACACAGGGGGCAATCAGCCCCAGCATTTT. Its protein product is CASSDTGGNQPQHF. The rearrangement links TRBV9 to TRBJ1-5, with 7 bases matching TRBD1. The CDR3 loop spans 14 amino acids. Germline CDR1 SGDLS, CDR2 YYNGEE. V dropped 3 bases and J dropped 2; count of bases not matched to a gene: 2.

CDR3 bases: TGTGCCAGCAGGGAGGGAACAGGGCTGGGTAAAAGCAATCAGCCCCAGCATTTT. Its protein product is CASREGTGLGKSNQPQHF. The V call is TRBV27, the J call TRBJ1-5; a possible D gene is TRBD1 (6 bases). This CDR3 region has 18 residues. In germline, CDR1 is MNHEY, CDR2 SMNVEV (reference sequence). V was clipped by 6 bases and J by 1 base, with 22 bases between them.

The chain is built from TRBV28 and TRBJ1-5, with unresolved D. Trimming removed 2 bases at V and 5 bases at J, with 10 bases between. CDR1 is MDHEN and CDR2 is SYDVKM in the germline V gene. The CDR3 runs to 14 residues. CDR3 sequence (DNA): TGTGCCAGCAGTTTAGATTGGGATTATCAGCCCCAGCATTTT. Translation gives CASSLDWDYQPQHF.

This chain links TRBV6-1 with TRBJ2-7, with TRBD2 identical over 10 bases. Trimming cost V 1 base and J 0 bases; bases outside gene matches: 0. The germline gives CDR1 MNHNS, CDR2 SASEGT. The CDR3 is 15 amino acids. CDR3 bases: TGTGCCAGCAGTGAAGTAGCGGGGGGCTCCTACGAGCAGTACTTC. It translates to CASSEVAGGSYEQYF.

This chain links TRBV5-1 with TRBJ1-6, with 7 nucleotides matching TRBD1. The CDR3 contains 16 residues. The V and J ends lost 2 bases and 10 bases, in that order; junction bases with no gene match: 12. Germline V lookup: CDR1 SGHRS, CDR2 YFSETQ. The chain's CDR3 is CASSLIGDRLGSPLHF. The CDR3 DNA follows: TGCGCCAGCAGCTTAATCGGGGACAGACTGGGATCACCCCTCCACTTT.

V usage is TRBV10-2 and J usage is TRBJ2-7; the D gene could be TRBD1 or TRBD2 (5 bases each). Deletions cut 8 bases from V and 7 bases from J, with 18 bases between. The CDR3 spans 13 residues. The germline gives CDR1 WSHSY, CDR2 SAAADI. Here the CDR3 reads CASGGSGAREQYF. The CDR3 DNA follows: TGCGCCAGCGGGGGTTCTGGGGCGCGAGAGCAGTACTTC.

This clone was seen more than once but under ten times. This sequence joins TRBV30 and TRBJ1-1, with D perhaps TRBD1 (5 bases). The CDR3 is 13 amino acids. Germline assignment: CDR1 GTSNPN and CDR2 SVGIG (reference sequence). With 2 bases removed from V and 4 bases from J, the gap between germline ends came to 11 bases. This CDR3 is CAWSPIQGTEAFF. CDR3 bases: TGTGCCTGGAGTCCGATCCAGGGCACTGAAGCTTTCTTT.

The table lists this clone with a count of one. This chain links TRBV30 with TRBJ1-4; D gene unclear. V was trimmed by 4 bases and J by 8 bases, leaving 17 bases between them. CDR3 length: 14 amino acids. Germline CDR1 reads GTSNPN; CDR2 reads SVGIG (reference sequence). CDR3 loop: CAWKPVIDSEKLFF. Here the CDR3 DNA reads TGTGCCTGGAAGCCGGTTATCGACTCCGAAAAACTGTTTTTT.

The CDR3 region is CASSVRRDRVRETQYF. CDR3 DNA: TGTGCCAGCAGTGTGAGAAGGGACAGGGTTCGGGAGACCCAGTACTTC. This chain links TRBV6-1 with TRBJ2-5, with 9 bases matching TRBD1. The CDR3 runs 16 residues. Germline V gene data show CDR1 as MNHNS and CDR2 as SASEGT. The J segment lost 5 bases and the V segment lost 4 bases, leaving 11 bases of the junction unmatched.

The V and J genes are TRBV27 and TRBJ1-2, with D unresolved. Trimming pared 10 bases from V and 2 bases from J, leaving 11 bases between. CDR3 length equals 12 residues. Germline V lookup: CDR1 MNHEY, CDR2 SMNVEV (reference sequence). The CDR3 is CATLTANYGYTF. The CDR3 DNA is TGTGCCACCCTGACCGCAAACTATGGCTACACCTTC.

This sequence joins TRBV4-3 and TRBJ2-3, with D perhaps given as TRBD1 or TRBD2 (6 bases each). The V end was cut by 1 base, the J end by 3 bases, with 17 bases between. The V gene's germline CDR1 is LGHNA and CDR2 YSLEER. This CDR3 region has 17 residues. The CDR3 loop reads CASSQGGRGPGTDTQYF. In nucleotides, the CDR3 is TGCGCCAGCAGCCAAGGCGGCCGGGGGCCTGGTACAGATACGCAGTATTTT.

This clone is a singleton in its sample. The V call is TRBV6-6, the J call TRBJ2-7; tentatively, D is TRBD1 (5 bases). This CDR3 is built from 14 residues. Looked up from germline, CDR1 is MNHNY and CDR2 is SVGAGI (reference sequence). Trimming shortened V by 6 bases and J by 5 bases, and 17 bases separated the two germline ends. CDR3 region: CASRDMVARHEQYF. CDR3 bases: TGTGCCAGCAGGGACATGGTGGCCAGGCACGAGCAGTACTTC.

The rearrangement joins TRBV14 to TRBJ2-1, with 7 bases that match TRBD1. Germline values: CDR1 SGHDN, CDR2 FVKESK. This CDR3 is built from 15 residues. V lost 2 bases, J lost 2 bases, and 3 bases stayed unmatched. CDR3 protein: CASSQTGVPYNEQFF. CDR3 bases: TGTGCCAGCAGCCAAACAGGGGTCCCCTACAATGAGCAGTTCTTC.

The gene calls are TRBV14 and TRBJ2-7; D ambiguous. This CDR3 is 15 amino acids long. Germline CDR1 and CDR2: SGHDN and FVKESK. V was shortened by 2 bases and J by 6 bases, with 17 bases between the two germline ends. CDR3 in DNA: TGTGCCAGCAGCCAATATCGGCAAGTCGTTGGCGAGCAGTACTTC. Amino acid sequence: CASSQYRQVVGEQYF. Drawing the rest from reference TRBV14 and TRBJ2-7, the complete variable domain is EAGVTQFPSHSVIEKGQTVTLRCDPISGHDNLYWYRRVMGKEIKFLLHFVKESKQDESGMPNNRFLAERTGGTYSTLKVQPAELEDSGVYFCASSQYRQVVGEQYFGPGTRLTVT.

V and J are TRBV7-6 and TRBJ2-1, with TRBD2 matching over 7 bases. Trimming took 0 bases from V and 5 from J; bases not matched to a gene: 7. The CDR3 consists of 16 residues. From germline, CDR1 is SGHVS and CDR2 FNYEAQ. The CDR3 sequence is CASSLAAASGNNEQFF. In nucleotides, the CDR3 is TGTGCCAGCAGCTTAGCGGCGGCTAGCGGTAACAATGAGCAGTTCTTC.

This chain connects TRBV7-9 to TRBJ1-2; 8 nucleotides match TRBD1. The J segment lost 8 bases and the V segment lost 5 bases, leaving 13 bases of the junction unmatched. The CDR3 spans 15 residues. Germline assignment: CDR1 SEHNR and CDR2 FQNEAQ (reference sequence). This chain's CDR3 is CASSINRQGSLGYTF. The CDR3, as DNA: TGTGCCAGCAGCATAAACCGACAGGGGTCGTTGGGCTACACCTTC.

The CDR3 DNA follows: TGTGCCAGCTCACCACGGGTGGATTTCGGCAGTCCCAATCAGCCCCAGCATTTT. The encoded protein is CASSPRVDFGSPNQPQHF. V gene TRBV18 combines with J gene TRBJ1-5; D remains unclear. Germline V gene data show CDR1 as KGHSH and CDR2 as LQKENI. The germline V and J ends were trimmed by 1 base and 3 bases, with 19 bases remaining between them. The CDR3 contains 18 residues.

V usage is TRBV11-1 and J usage is TRBJ1-4; D is uncertain. V was clipped by 6 bases and J by 8 bases, with 13 bases between them. Per germline, CDR1 SGHAT and CDR2 FQDESV (reference sequence). The CDR3 contains 13 residues. The CDR3 sequence is CASSPGLHEKLFF. DNA for the CDR3: TGTGCCAGCAGTCCTGGCTTGCACGAAAAACTGTTTTTT.

This chain connects TRBV6-5 to TRBJ2-3; TRBD2 agrees at 12 bases. V lost 4 bases and J lost 2; bases outside the gene matches: 4. The CDR3 consists of 16 residues. Germline loops: CDR1 MNHEY, CDR2 SVGAGI. The chain's CDR3 is CASSSRLAGDTDTQYF. As DNA, the CDR3 is TGTGCCAGCAGTTCCCGACTAGCGGGGGACACAGATACGCAGTATTTT.

The rearrangement uses TRBV10-1 and TRBJ1-4, with 8 bases fitting TRBD1. J lost 1 base, V lost 8 bases, and 6 bases had no gene match. The CDR3 covers 15 residues. Germline CDR1 and CDR2: WNHNN and SYGVQD (reference sequence). Here the CDR3 reads CASQQDRGTNEKLFF. The CDR3 DNA sequence: TGCGCCAGCCAACAAGACAGGGGAACTAATGAAAAACTGTTTTTT.